This T cell receptor (beta chain) is from a study of T cell responses to AZD1222 COVID-19 vaccine. Sequencing was performed with immunoSEQ multiplex PCR; in TCRdb, only in-frame clones are kept and a portion is missing. In the table there are over 50,000 clones, about 80% of which are singletons. The specimen comprised peripheral blood, sampled 28 days after the second AZD1222 dose. This clonotype originated in an adult who received the AZD1222 COVID-19 vaccine.

CDR3 region: CASSPLAGPSYNEQFF. The CDR3 coding sequence is TGTGCCAGCAGCCCTTTAGCGGGACCCTCCTACAATGAGCAGTTCTTC. The V call is TRBV5-4, the J call TRBJ2-1, with 8 bases identical to TRBD2. V lost 4 bases, J lost 0 bases, and 6 bases stayed unmatched. The germline V gene encodes CDR1 SGHNT and CDR2 YYREEE (reference sequence). This CDR3 contains 16 residues.